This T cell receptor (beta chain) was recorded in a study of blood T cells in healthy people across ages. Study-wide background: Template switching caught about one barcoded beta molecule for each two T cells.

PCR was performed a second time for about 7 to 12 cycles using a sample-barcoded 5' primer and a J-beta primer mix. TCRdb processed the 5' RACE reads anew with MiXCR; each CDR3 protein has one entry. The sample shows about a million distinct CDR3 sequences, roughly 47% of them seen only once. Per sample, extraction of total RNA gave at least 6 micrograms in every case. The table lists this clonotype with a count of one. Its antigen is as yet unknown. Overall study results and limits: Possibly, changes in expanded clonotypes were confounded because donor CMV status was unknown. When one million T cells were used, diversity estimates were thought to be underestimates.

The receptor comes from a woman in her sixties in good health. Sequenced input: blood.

The CDR3, as DNA: TGCGCCAGCAGCCAAGATCAGCGGGGGACTAACAATGAGCAGTTCTTC. Residues: CASSQDQRGTNNEQFF. The chain uses TRBV4-1 and TRBJ2-1, with TRBD2 identical over 8 bases. CDR1 and CDR2 (germline): MGHRA, YSYEKL. The CDR3 runs to 16 residues. With 0 bases clipped from V and 5 bases from J, the junction kept 6 bases outside the gene matches.